These T cell receptor beta chains were read from a single sample in a study of regulatory T cells in long-lasting Graves disease. One entry per CDR3 protein results from TCRdb running MiXCR on the multiplex PCR reads. The sample includes approximately 480,000 distinct CDR3 sequences, roughly 15% of them seen just once. These same records also appear under a second study, on T cells in Graves' hyperthyroidism and ophthalmopathy.

The source material was peripheral blood mononuclear cells (PBMCs), sampled at new diagnosis, from a patient treated with antithyroid drugs. The receptors were gathered from a man in his forties or fifties with Graves disease. Both conserved end residues are trimmed from each CDR3. Size tells how often a clone was seen (once, few, many) or the class of an expanded clone, and some rows leave it out.

clone size: few; J gene: TRBJ2-3; V gene: TRBV29-1; CDR3 protein: SVEVLAFDTQY
clone size: -; J gene: TRBJ2-2; V gene: TRBV20-1; CDR3 protein: SARSAGSNTGELF
clone size: -; J gene: TRBJ1-5; V gene: TRBV19; CDR3 protein: ASSNRDRRRQPQH
clone size: many; J gene: TRBJ1-2; V gene: TRBV7-8; CDR3 protein: ASSPRQDLRYGYT
clone size: many; J gene: TRBJ2-2; V gene: TRBV24-1; CDR3 protein: ATTTSGTNTGELF
clone size: many; J gene: TRBJ1-2; V gene: TRBV2; CDR3 protein: ASSDRGYYGYT
clone size: many; J gene: TRBJ1-2; V gene: TRBV16; CDR3 protein: ASSQSGGPYGYT
clone size: -; J gene: TRBJ2-2; V gene: TRBV9; CDR3 protein: ASSVTGQPPGELF
clone size: few; J gene: TRBJ1-1; V gene: TRBV7-3; CDR3 protein: ASSLQGAANTEAF
clone size: many; J gene: TRBJ2-7; V gene: TRBV5-1; CDR3 protein: ASSWTQGSSRREQY
clone size: -; J gene: TRBJ2-7; V gene: TRBV18; CDR3 protein: ASSPPDSRIYEQY
clone size: -; J gene: TRBJ1-2; V gene: TRBV6-2/TRBV6-3; CDR3 protein: ASRSIDRSYGYT
clone size: few; J gene: TRBJ1-2; V gene: TRBV28; CDR3 protein: ASRQQGGYGYT
clone size: -; J gene: TRBJ2-5; V gene: TRBV7-9; CDR3 protein: ASSLAATSGSWKRETQY
clone size: few; J gene: TRBJ1-6; V gene: TRBV28; CDR3 protein: ASSSPGLALH
clone size: many; J gene: TRBJ2-1; V gene: TRBV27; CDR3 protein: ASSSLAGPRDNEQF
clone size: few; J gene: TRBJ2-7; V gene: TRBV30; CDR3 protein: AWNTGDRSYEQY
clone size: many; J gene: TRBJ2-2; V gene: TRBV7-8; CDR3 protein: ASSLNEMGPGELF
clone size: many; J gene: TRBJ2-3; V gene: TRBV7-8; CDR3 protein: ASSFRRWNTDTQY